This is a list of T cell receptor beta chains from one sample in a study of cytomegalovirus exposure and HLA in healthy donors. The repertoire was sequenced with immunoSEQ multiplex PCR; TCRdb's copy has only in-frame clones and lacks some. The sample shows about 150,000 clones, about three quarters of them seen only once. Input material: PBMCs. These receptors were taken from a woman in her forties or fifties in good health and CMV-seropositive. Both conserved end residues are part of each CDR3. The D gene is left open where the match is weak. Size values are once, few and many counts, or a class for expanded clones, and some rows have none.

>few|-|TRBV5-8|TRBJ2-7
CASSFVGEWTTPYEQYF
TGTGCCAGCAGCTTCGTGGGGGAGTGGACTACCCCCTACGAGCAGTACTTC
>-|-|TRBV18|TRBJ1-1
CASSPLGGDTEAFF
TGTGCCAGCTCGCCCTTGGGGGGGGACACTGAAGCTTTCTTT
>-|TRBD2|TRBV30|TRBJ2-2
CAWSVAGGGYTGELFF
TGTGCCTGGAGTGTAGCGGGAGGGGGTTATACCGGGGAGCTGTTTTTT
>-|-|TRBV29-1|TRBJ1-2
CSVDPRPGVEANYGYTF
TGCAGCGTTGACCCTCGCCCAGGGGTAGAAGCTAACTATGGCTACACCTTC
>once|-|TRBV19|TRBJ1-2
CASSIRQGIYGYTF
TGTGCCAGTAGTATACGGCAGGGGATCTATGGCTACACCTTC
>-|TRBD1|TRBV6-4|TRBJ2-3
CASSGTANTDTQYF
TGTGCCAGCAGCGGGACAGCCAACACAGATACGCAGTATTTT
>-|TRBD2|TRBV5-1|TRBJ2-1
CASSSTPSGVSNEQFF
TGCGCCAGCAGTTCAACCCCTAGCGGGGTGTCAAATGAGCAGTTCTTC
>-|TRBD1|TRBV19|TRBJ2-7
CASSQPGTGGEQYF
TGTGCCAGTAGTCAACCCGGGACAGGCGGGGAGCAGTACTTC
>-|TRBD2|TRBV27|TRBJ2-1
CASSPRLAARLNEQFF
TGTGCCAGCAGTCCCCGACTAGCGGCCCGTTTAAATGAGCAGTTCTTC
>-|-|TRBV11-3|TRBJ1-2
CASSSIGGGYGYTF
TGTGCCAGCAGCTCAATAGGTGGGGGGTATGGCTACACCTTC
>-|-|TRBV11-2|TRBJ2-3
CASSSRGFGADTQYF
TGTGCCAGCAGCTCCAGGGGATTCGGGGCAGATACGCAGTATTTT
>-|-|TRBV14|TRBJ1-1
CASSQEVGAAEAFF
TGTGCCAGCAGCCAAGAAGTCGGAGCCGCTGAAGCTTTCTTT
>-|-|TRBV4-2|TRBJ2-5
CASSQDRRQETQYF
TGTGCCAGCAGCCAAGATCGGAGGCAAGAGACCCAGTACTTC
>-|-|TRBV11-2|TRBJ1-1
CASSFPEKTTEAFF
TGTGCCAGCAGCTTCCCGGAGAAGACCACTGAAGCTTTCTTT
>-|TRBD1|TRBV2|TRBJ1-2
CASSYGQGAGYTF
TGTGCCAGCAGTTATGGACAGGGGGCAGGCTACACCTTC
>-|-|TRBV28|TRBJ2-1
CASSTAAQTNSYNEQFF
TGTGCCAGCAGTACCGCAGCCCAGACAAACTCCTACAATGAGCAGTTCTTC
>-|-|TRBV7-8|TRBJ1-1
CASSPLSGADTEAFF
TGTGCCAGCAGCCCTCTCTCAGGGGCGGACACTGAAGCTTTCTTT
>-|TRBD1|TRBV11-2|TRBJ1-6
CASSQRSGGNNSPLHF
TGTGCCAGCAGCCAGAGGTCAGGGGGGAATAATTCACCCCTCCACTTT
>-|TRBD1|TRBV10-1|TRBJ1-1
CASSIDRANTEAFF
TGCGCCAGCAGTATCGACAGGGCGAACACTGAAGCTTTCTTT
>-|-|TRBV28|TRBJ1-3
CASSAPYSFGNTIYF
TGTGCCAGCAGTGCACCCTACAGTTTTGGAAACACCATATATTTT